The clone carrying this TCR beta chain was counted a few times. Its target is unknown. The TCR alpha and TCR beta cDNA libraries, bearing sample barcodes and UMIs, were generated by 5'RACE using constant-segment primers. TCRdb re-called the 5' RACE reads with MiXCR, one entry per CDR3 protein. The sample contains nearly 200,000 distinct CDR3 sequences, around 16% of which appear only once. The data were obtained in a study of T-cell memory formation after mild COVID-19. Study-level findings and limits: Some responding clones appeared in pre-infection memory, suggesting cross-reactive memory joined. Contracting CD4+ clones sat mainly in CM and EM; CD8+ in EMRA.

The V end was cut by 0 bases, the J end by 8 bases, with 16 bases between. The CDR3 consists of 15 residues. The V gene's germline CDR1 is MGHRA and CDR2 YSYEKL. The clonotype was recovered from an adult woman who had mild COVID-19 (a few samples of this study predate the infection). Cell type and time point are not known. V is TRBV4-1 and J is TRBJ1-2; maybe TRBD1 (6 bases). The specimen was PBMCs or a T cell subset sorted from them (not recorded which). CDR3 nucleotides: TGCGCCAGCAGCCAAGAACCCGGGGCAGGGGCAGGCTACACCTTC. Residues: CASSQEPGAGAGYTF.